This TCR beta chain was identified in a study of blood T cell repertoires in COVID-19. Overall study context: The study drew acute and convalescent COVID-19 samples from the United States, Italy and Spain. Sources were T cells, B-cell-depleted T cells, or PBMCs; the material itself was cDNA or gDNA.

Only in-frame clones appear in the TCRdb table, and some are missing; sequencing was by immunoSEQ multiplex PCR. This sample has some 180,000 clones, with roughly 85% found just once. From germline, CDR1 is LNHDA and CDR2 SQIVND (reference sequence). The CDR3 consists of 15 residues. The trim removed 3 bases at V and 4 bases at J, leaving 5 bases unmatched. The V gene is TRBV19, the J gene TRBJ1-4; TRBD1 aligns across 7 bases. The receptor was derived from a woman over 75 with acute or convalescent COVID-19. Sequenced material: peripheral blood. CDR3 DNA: TGTGCCAGTAGTATTTCGGGACAGTATAATGAAAAACTGTTTTTT. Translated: CASSISGQYNEKLFF.